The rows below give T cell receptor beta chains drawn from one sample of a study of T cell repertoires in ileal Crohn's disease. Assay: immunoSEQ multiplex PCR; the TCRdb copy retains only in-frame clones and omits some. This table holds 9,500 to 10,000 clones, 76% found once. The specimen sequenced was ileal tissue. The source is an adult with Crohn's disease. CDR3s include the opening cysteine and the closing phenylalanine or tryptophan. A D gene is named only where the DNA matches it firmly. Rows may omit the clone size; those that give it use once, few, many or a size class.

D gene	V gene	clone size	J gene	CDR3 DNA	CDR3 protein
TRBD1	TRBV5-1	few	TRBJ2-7	TGCGCCAGCAGCCGTAGACAGGGGGACGAGCAGTACTTC	CASSRRQGDEQYF
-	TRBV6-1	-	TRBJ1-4	TGTGCCAGCAGTGAAGGCACAGGGTGGTTTAATGAAAAACTGTTTTTT	CASSEGTGWFNEKLFF
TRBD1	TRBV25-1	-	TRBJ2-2	TGTGCCAGCAGTGACCCGGGACAGTACACCGGGGAGCTGTTTTTT	CASSDPGQYTGELFF
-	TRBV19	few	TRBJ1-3	TGTGCCAGTAGTATACAGGGCGCGGACACCATATATTTT	CASSIQGADTIYF
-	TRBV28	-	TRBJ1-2	TGTGCCAGCGGAGTAGCTAACTATGGCTACACCTTC	CASGVANYGYTF
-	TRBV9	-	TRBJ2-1	TGTGCCAGCAGCGTTACGGGATTGTCCAATGAGCAGTTCTTC	CASSVTGLSNEQFF
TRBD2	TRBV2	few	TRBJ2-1	TGTGCCAGCAGTGGACCGGGGGGGCACGACAATGAGCAGTTCTTC	CASSGPGGHDNEQFF
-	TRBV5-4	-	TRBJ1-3	TGTGCCAGCAGCCCGAGCGTTGGGTCAGGAAACACCATATATTTT	CASSPSVGSGNTIYF
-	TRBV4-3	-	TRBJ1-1	TGCGCCAGCAGCCAAGCAGAAGACAGAAACACTGAAGCTTTCTTT	CASSQAEDRNTEAFF
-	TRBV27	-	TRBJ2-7	TGTGCCAGCAGTTTGACACCTTACTACGAGCAGTACTTC	CASSLTPYYEQYF
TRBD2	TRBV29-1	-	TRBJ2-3	TGCAGCGTTGAAGAAATACTAGCGGGGGGGAGAATTAGCACAGATACGCAGTATTTT	CSVEEILAGGRISTDTQYF
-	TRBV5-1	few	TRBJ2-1	TGCGCCAGCAGCTTAGACCAGGGCCTCTACAATGAGCAGTTCTTC	CASSLDQGLYNEQFF
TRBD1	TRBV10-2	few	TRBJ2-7	TGCGCCAGCAGTGAGTTGGACAGGTCCTTCGAGCAGTACTTC	CASSELDRSFEQYF
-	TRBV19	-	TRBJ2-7	TGTGCCAGTAGTCCGGAGGGACGGAGCTACGAGCAGTACTTC	CASSPEGRSYEQYF
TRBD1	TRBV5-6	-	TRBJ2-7	TGTGCCAGCAGCTTGGGGGGACAGGGGGGTTACGAGCAGTACTTC	CASSLGGQGGYEQYF
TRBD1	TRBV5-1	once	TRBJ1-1	TGCGCCAGCAGCTACGGACAGGGAAGCGAAGCTTTCTTT	CASSYGQGSEAFF
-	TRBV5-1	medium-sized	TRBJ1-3	TGCGCCAGCAGCTTGACCGGGGATCCCTCTGGAAACACCATATATTTT	CASSLTGDPSGNTIYF
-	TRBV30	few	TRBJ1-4	TGTGCTCAGAGAGGTGATGATGGGGAAAAACTGTTTTTT	CAQRGDDGEKLFF
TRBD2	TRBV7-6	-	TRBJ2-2	TGTGCCAGCAGGCGAGGACTAGCGGGGGCCTCGAACACCGGGGAGCTGTTTTTT	CASRRGLAGASNTGELFF
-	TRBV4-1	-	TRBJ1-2	TGCGCCAGCAGCCAGATCAGCACAGACCTTAACTATGGCTACACCTTC	CASSQISTDLNYGYTF
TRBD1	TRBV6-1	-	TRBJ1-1	TGTGCCAGCAGCCAGCTGGGACAGGGGAACACTGAAGCTTTCTTT	CASSQLGQGNTEAFF
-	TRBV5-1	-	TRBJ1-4	TGCGCCAGCAGCCCCTCCGGGACAAAAAATGAAAAACTGTTTTTT	CASSPSGTKNEKLFF
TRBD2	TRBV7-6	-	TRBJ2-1	TGTGCCAGCGGTGGACTAGAAGGATGGAATGAGCAGTTCTTC	CASGGLEGWNEQFF
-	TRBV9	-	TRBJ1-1	TGTGCCAGCAGCGTAGGGACAGACCTGATGAACACTGAAGCTTTCTTT	CASSVGTDLMNTEAFF
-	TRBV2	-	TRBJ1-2	TGTGCCAGCAGTGAAACCGGAGGGACTACCTATGGCTACACCTTC	CASSETGGTTYGYTF
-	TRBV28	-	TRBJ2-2	TGTGCCAGCACGGCTAGCGTCACCGGGGAGCTGTTTTTT	CASTASVTGELFF
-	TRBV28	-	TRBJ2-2	TGTGCCAGCAGGCGGACAGAAAACACCGGGGAGCTGTTTTTT	CASRRTENTGELFF